Below are 29 T cell receptor beta chains sequenced from a single sample in a study of neurological immune-mediated disorders. Each CDR3 protein gets one entry after TCRdb re-called the 5' RACE reads with MiXCR. The sample has approximately 90,000 distinct CDR3 sequences; roughly 4% are singletons. Sequencing used PBMCs. The receptor set was obtained from a woman aged 18 to 35 with multiple sclerosis.

The J gene is TRBJ2-3, the V gene TRBV6-1; TRBD2 might be the D (7 bases). Germline V gene sequence: CDR1 MNHNS, CDR2 SASEGT. The CDR3 extends over 15 amino acids. The V end lost 1 base, the J end lost 4 bases, and 12 bases lay between the germline ends. Written as DNA, the CDR3 is TGTGCCAGCAGTGAAGGGAGGGGGGGATCAGATACGCAGTATTTT. This sequence encodes CASSEGRGGSDTQYF.

This clonotype was detected ten times or more. V usage is TRBV15 and J usage is TRBJ2-7; 12 nucleotides agree with TRBD2. CDR3 length: 19 residues. CDR1 is LNHNV, CDR2 YYDKDF, per germline (reference sequence). J gave up 2 bases and V 0 bases, and 11 bases lay outside the gene matches. The CDR3 DNA reads as TGTGCCACCAGCAGAGACAGACTAGCGGGAGAAGTAGGTGCCTACGAGCAGTACTTC. Its protein product is CATSRDRLAGEVGAYEQYF. The full variable domain, rest sourced from reference TRBV15 and TRBJ2-7, is DAMVIQNPRYQVTQFGKPVTLSCSQTLNHNVMYWYQQKSSQAPKLLFHYYDKDFNNEADTPDNFQSRRPNTSFCFLDIRSPGLGDTAMYLCATSRDRLAGEVGAYEQYFGPGTRLTVT.

This clonotype was counted at least ten times. V and J are TRBV3-1 and TRBJ1-5, with unresolved D. Germline CDR1 reads LGHDT; CDR2 reads YNNKEL (reference sequence). CDR3 length: 14 residues. Trimming pared 4 bases from V and 2 bases from J, leaving 9 bases between. This CDR3 reads CASSRTWGNQPQHF. The CDR3 DNA reads as TGTGCCAGCAGCCGAACATGGGGCAATCAGCCCCAGCATTTT.

This clonotype has at least ten counts. This chain links TRBV6-2 or TRBV6-3 with TRBJ2-7, with 9 positions matching TRBD2. The J segment lost 5 bases and the V segment lost 5 bases, leaving 7 bases of the junction unmatched. The CDR3 is 14 residues long. Germline V gene data show CDR1 as MNHEY and CDR2 as SVGEGT. Here the CDR3 DNA reads TGTGCCAGCAGTCCCCCGAGCGGGAGGAACGAGCAGTACTTC. It yields the protein CASSPPSGRNEQYF.

This clonotype was picked up many times. The chain combines TRBV3-1 with TRBJ2-7; TRBD2 matches 11 bases. Germline loops: CDR1 LGHDT, CDR2 YNNKEL (reference sequence). CDR3 length: 16 amino acids. J was trimmed by 6 bases and V by 4 bases; bases with no gene match: 11. CDR3 nucleotide sequence: TGTGCCAGCAGCCTGATTGGGACTAGCGGTGGGGGCGAGCAGTACTTC. It yields the protein CASSLIGTSGGGEQYF.

This clonotype was detected ten times or more. This rearrangement joins TRBV3-1 to TRBJ1-6; D may be TRBD1 (5 bases). CDR3 size: 14 residues. V was shortened by 4 bases and J by 4 bases, with 8 bases between the two germline ends. CDR1 and CDR2 from the germline V gene are LGHDT and YNNKEL (reference sequence). The CDR3 is CASSLTGYNSPLHF. Written as DNA, the CDR3 is TGTGCCAGCAGCCTTACAGGTTATAATTCACCCCTCCACTTT. The entire variable domain, with the rest obtained from reference TRBV3-1 and TRBJ1-6, is as follows: DTAVSQTPKYLVTQMGNDKSIKCEQNLGHDTMYWYKQDSKKFLKIMFSYNNKELIINETVPNRFSPKSPDKAHLNLHINSLELGDSAVYFCASSLTGYNSPLHFGNGTRLTVT.

This clonotype occurred many times. The chain recombines TRBV7-2 with TRBJ2-3; D is unclear. The CDR3 totals 15 residues. Germline CDR1 SGHTA, CDR2 FQGNSA. V was cut by 5 bases and J by 3 bases, with 15 bases left in between. CDR3 DNA: TGTGCCAGCAGCCACCTCTATCAGGCAACAGATACGCAGTATTTT. It specifies CASSHLYQATDTQYF.

CDR3: CASSVAGAETQYF. The CDR3 coding sequence is TGTGCCAGCAGCGTAGCCGGGGCGGAGACCCAGTACTTC. The chain joins TRBV9 to TRBJ2-5; D is possibly TRBD1 or TRBD2 (5 bases each). CDR3 length equals 13 residues. Germline V CDR1 and CDR2: SGDLS, YYNGEE. Trimming shortened V by 0 bases and J by 5 bases, and 8 bases separated the two germline ends.

This clonotype has at least ten counts. V is TRBV5-1 and J is TRBJ2-3; D is possibly TRBD1 or TRBD2 (7 bases each). This CDR3 region has 17 residues. Between the trimmed V and J ends, which lost 3 bases and 4 bases, there was a span of 21 bases. Germline V gene lookup returns CDR1 SGHRS and CDR2 YFSETQ. The CDR3 DNA follows: TGCGCCAGCAGCTCAATGCGGGAGACAGGGTCCGCAGATACGCAGTATTTT. It is translated as CASSSMRETGSADTQYF.

This clonotype was counted ten times or more. V gene TRBV28 combines with J gene TRBJ2-1; 11 bases match TRBD2. This CDR3 spans 13 amino acids. Germline CDR1 and CDR2: MDHEN and SYDVKM. The V and J ends lost 2 bases and 10 bases, in that order; junction bases with no gene match: 1. CDR3 in DNA: TGTGCCAGCAGTTTACGACTAGCGGGGGAGCAGTTCTTC. Translating it yields CASSLRLAGEQFF.

This clonotype appeared many times. J is TRBJ2-7 and V is TRBV5-1, with D perhaps matching TRBD1 (5 bases). Deletions cut 2 bases from V and 7 bases from J, with 10 bases between. The CDR3 covers 12 residues. Germline CDR1 and CDR2: SGHRS and YFSETQ. CDR3 in DNA: TGCGCCAGCAGCTTTGTAGGGGAAGAGCAGTACTTC. Protein sequence: CASSFVGEEQYF.

This clonotype was recorded many times. The chain carries TRBV20-1 and TRBJ2-5; TRBD2 matches 11 bases. The CDR3 is 13 residues long. Germline CDR1 DFQATT, CDR2 SNEGSKA (reference sequence). J gave up 4 bases and V 6 bases, and 4 bases lay outside the gene matches. In nucleotides, the CDR3 is TGCAGTGCCCGACTAGCGGGAACAGAGACCCAGTACTTC. Translation: CSARLAGTETQYF.

This clonotype was seen ten or more times. This chain connects TRBV12-3 or TRBV12-4 to TRBJ1-6, with 7 bases fitting TRBD1. J was trimmed by 8 bases and V by 4 bases; bases with no gene match: 8. This CDR3 region has 15 residues. CDR3 residues: CASSWRQGRDSPLHF. The CDR3, as DNA: TGTGCCAGCAGTTGGAGACAGGGTAGAGATTCACCCCTCCACTTT.

This clonotype came up many times. CDR3 sequence (DNA): TGTGCCAGCAGTTACTCGGTAGCGCCCACCTACGAGCAGTACTTC. Its protein product is CASSYSVAPTYEQYF. The rearrangement joins TRBV6-5 to TRBJ2-7; D is possibly TRBD2 (5 bases). This CDR3 is built from 15 residues. V was clipped by 0 bases and J by 2 bases, with 11 bases between them. Germline lookup yields CDR1 MNHEY and CDR2 SVGAGI.

The rearrangement links TRBV3-1 to TRBJ2-7, with TRBD2 matching 7 bases. The CDR3 has 14 residues. V was pared by 1 base and J by 4 bases, with 4 bases of the junction left unmatched. Germline V gives CDR1 LGHDT, CDR2 YNNKEL (reference sequence). The CDR3 DNA reads as TGTGCCAGCAGCCAAGCGGGTAGCGGGTACGAGCAGTACTTC. Protein sequence: CASSQAGSGYEQYF.

In this sample, this clonotype turned up many times. The chain carries TRBV12-3 or TRBV12-4 and TRBJ1-3; D gene uncertain. Trimming pared 4 bases from V and 8 bases from J, leaving 12 bases between. The CDR3 loop spans 13 amino acids. The CDR3 loop reads CASSSGMSDTIYF. The CDR3 DNA follows: TGTGCCAGCAGTTCAGGAATGTCGGACACCATATATTTT.

This clonotype was detected many times. The chain links TRBV20-1 to TRBJ2-1; TRBD2 agrees at 8 bases. The germline gives CDR1 DFQATT, CDR2 SNEGSKA (reference sequence). Trimming at V came to 8 bases and at J to 5 bases, leaving 11 bases not matched to a gene. The CDR3 contains 14 residues. CDR3 in amino acids: CSPRTGTSDNEQFF. The CDR3 region has the DNA TGCAGTCCACGAACCGGGACTAGTGACAATGAGCAGTTCTTC.

This clonotype was counted at least ten times. The chain recombines TRBV20-1 with TRBJ2-2, with D possibly being TRBD2 (5 bases). There are 13 residues in the CDR3. V dropped 3 bases and J dropped 9 bases, with 14 bases sitting between them. Per the germline V gene, CDR1 is DFQATT and CDR2 is SNEGSKA (reference sequence). The CDR3 DNA reads TGCAGTGCTAGGCCCCCGGGATTGCGGGAGCTGTTTTTT. Its translation is CSARPPGLRELFF.

In its sample, this clonotype was seen many times. The chain is built from TRBV29-1 and TRBJ2-7; D is unresolved. This CDR3 has 13 residues. Germline CDR1 reads SQVTM; CDR2 reads ANQGSEA. Trimming stripped 5 bases from V and 0 bases from J, with 11 bases between. The CDR3 here is CSVPKESSYEQYF. The CDR3 bases are TGCAGCGTTCCTAAGGAGAGCTCCTACGAGCAGTACTTC.

In this sample, this clonotype turned up a few times. The chain combines TRBV6-2 or TRBV6-3 with TRBJ1-1; D is unclear. V dropped 1 base and J dropped 3 bases, with 6 bases sitting between them. The length of the CDR3 is 13 residues. Per germline, CDR1 MNHEY and CDR2 SVGEGT. CDR3 sequence (DNA): TGTGCCAGCAGTTACTTGCCCGACACTGAAGCTTTCTTT. Amino acid sequence: CASSYLPDTEAFF.

The table lists this clonotype with many counts. The chain uses TRBV12-3 or TRBV12-4 and TRBJ1-5, with TRBD1 identical over 7 bases. This CDR3 is 15 amino acids long. The ends lost 5 bases at V and 5 bases at J; junction bases unmatched: 9. CDR3: CASSPRQGSDQPQHF. In nucleotides, the CDR3 is TGTGCCAGCAGTCCTAGACAGGGTTCAGATCAGCCCCAGCATTTT.

This clonotype has ten or more counts. The chain recombines TRBV20-1 with TRBJ1-1, with a possible D match to TRBD1 (5 bases). Trimming took off 6 bases at V and 2 bases at J, with 10 bases between the two ends. The CDR3 has 12 residues. Germline V CDR1 and CDR2: DFQATT, SNEGSKA (reference sequence). The DNA for the CDR3 is TGCAGTGCGCTCGACAGAAACACTGAAGCTTTCTTT. Its protein is CSALDRNTEAFF.

The table lists this clonotype with many counts. The J gene is TRBJ2-1, the V gene TRBV5-1; 8 nucleotides line up with TRBD2. The V gene end was trimmed by 2 bases and the J gene end by 2 bases; junction bases not matched to a gene: 3. Germline CDR1 SGHRS, CDR2 YFSETQ. The CDR3 sequence is 15 residues long. The CDR3 here is CASSFSAGAYNEQFF. CDR3 nucleotides: TGCGCCAGCAGCTTCTCAGCGGGGGCCTACAATGAGCAGTTCTTC.

This clonotype was detected many times. The chain couples TRBV29-1 to TRBJ2-7, with 9 bases lining up with TRBD2. The ends lost 4 bases at V and 2 bases at J; junction bases unmatched: 3. This CDR3 is 13 amino acids long. Germline-derived CDR1 and CDR2 are SQVTM and ANQGSEA. CDR3 region: CSVGGGGAYEQYF. Written as DNA, the CDR3 is TGCAGCGTTGGAGGCGGGGGGGCCTACGAGCAGTACTTC.

This clonotype was counted at least ten times. The genes are TRBV20-1 and TRBJ1-1; 7 bases fit TRBD1. CDR1 is DFQATT, CDR2 SNEGSKA, per germline (reference sequence). The CDR3 has 14 residues. After removal of 0 bases from V and 3 bases from J, the junction contained 4 bases not matched to a gene. CDR3 loop: CSARDGQVHTEAFF. The CDR3 nucleotides are TGCAGTGCTAGAGATGGACAGGTCCACACTGAAGCTTTCTTT.

This clonotype was picked up many times. The chain is built from TRBV29-1 and TRBJ2-5, with D perhaps matching TRBD1 (6 bases). Germline CDR1 is SQVTM and CDR2 is ANQGSEA. The CDR3 runs 14 residues. V was cut by 4 bases and J by 2 bases, with 14 bases left in between. In DNA, the CDR3 is TGCAGCGTTGTAGACAGGATCTCTCAAGAGACCCAGTACTTC. Residues: CSVVDRISQETQYF.

The table lists this clonotype with many counts. The CDR3 loop is CASSPPRGRATNEKLFF. The DNA of the CDR3 is TGTGCCAGCAGCCCACCCCGGGGCAGGGCGACTAATGAAAAACTGTTTTTT. The chain employs TRBV7-9 and TRBJ1-4; D is possibly TRBD1 (5 bases). The V end lost 5 bases, the J end lost 2 bases, and 18 bases lay between the germline ends. Germline V gene lookup returns CDR1 SEHNR and CDR2 FQNEAQ (reference sequence). CDR3 size: 17 residues.

This clonotype was counted ten times or more. The chain is built from TRBV24-1 and TRBJ2-1; the D gene is possibly TRBD2 (5 bases). Trimming cost V 4 bases and J 7 bases, with 10 bases left between them. Germline V gene data show CDR1 as KGHDR and CDR2 as SFDVKD. This CDR3 contains 13 residues. The chain's CDR3 is CATSESDLNEQFF. The CDR3 nucleotides are TGTGCCACCAGTGAGTCGGACTTGAATGAGCAGTTCTTC.

About this clonotype: Given a much more abundant clone one base away, this may be a read error. The chain is built from TRBV4-2 and TRBJ1-1; D remains unclear. Germline V gives CDR1 LGHNA, CDR2 YNFKEQ. This CDR3 spans 11 amino acids. The CDR3 coding sequence is TGTGACAGCAGCCAAGGGACTGAAGCTTTCTTT. Translation: CDSSQGTEAFF.